This T cell receptor beta chain was captured by sequencing in a study of radiation and T cells in renal cell carcinoma. The time point: blood 4 weeks post-SBRT, at nephrectomy. Treatment in this sample: 15 Gy SBRT to primary tumor, nephrectomy 4 weeks later. Trimming shortened V by 8 bases and J by 6 bases, and 14 bases separated the two germline ends. In germline, CDR1 is SEHNR, CDR2 FQNEAQ (reference sequence). This CDR3 spans 13 amino acids. Assay used: immunoSEQ multiplex PCR; TCRdb lists only in-frame clones, some missing. The repertoire has tens of thousands of clones, around four fifths of them found once; the top ten carry about 2.5%.

The chain carries TRBV7-9 and TRBJ2-1; possibly TRBD1 for D (6 bases). This clonotype was sampled from a woman between 55 and 75 years old with renal cell carcinoma. The material sequenced was blood, taken from a patient whose treatment included radiotherapy and nephrectomy. CDR3 in amino acids: CASLGANFNEQFF. Here the CDR3 DNA reads TGTGCCAGCCTGGGGGCTAACTTCAATGAGCAGTTCTTC.